A single sample gave rise to the 5 T cell receptor beta chains below, sequenced in a study of response to subunit inactivated influenza vaccine (dated by TCRdb to the late 2010s). Receptors were amplified or captured by RT-PCR. Sequencing was performed on an Illumina HiSeq 2500. TCRdb handled the public reads itself, with Q25 trimming in fastp and clone calling in MiXCR, and kept productive beta chains. Entries are consolidated by CDR3 protein sequence, retaining the most common genes and DNA. The sample data list 300,000 to 350,000 distinct CDR3 sequences, and roughly 22% of these were observed just once. Jointly, the top ten make up under 13% of the sample. The sequenced sample was PBMCs from blood, obtained less than 22 months after vaccination. The source of these receptors is a man between 50 and 69 years old who received an inactivated influenza vaccine. Donor details come from another sample of the same person, matched by shared clones.

This clonotype was counted only a few times. V gene TRBV12-3 or TRBV12-4 combines with J gene TRBJ2-5; TRBD1 might be the D (5 bases). Trimming stripped 3 bases from V and 4 bases from J, with 12 bases between. This CDR3 spans 14 amino acids. The CDR3 nucleotides are TGTGCCAGCAGTTTTACATCCCAGGGAGAGACCCAGTACTTC. It translates to CASSFTSQGETQYF.

The rearrangement uses TRBV4-3 and TRBJ1-2, with D uncertain. The CDR3 extends over 15 amino acids. The germline gives CDR1 LGHNA, CDR2 YSLEER. V shed 0 bases and J shed 2 bases, with 10 bases lying between them. The CDR3 DNA reads as TGCGCCAGCAGCCAAGATCCGAGGAGCAACTATGGCTACACCTTC. Residues: CASSQDPRSNYGYTF.

This clonotype was detected a few times. V gene TRBV6-2 or TRBV6-3 combines with J gene TRBJ2-5; the D is unclear. Trimming removed 6 bases at V and 1 base at J, with 6 bases between. CDR1 and CDR2 (germline): MNHEY, SVGEGT. The CDR3 consists of 12 residues. The CDR3 here is CASRWTQETQYF. CDR3 DNA sequence: TGTGCCAGCAGGTGGACCCAAGAGACCCAGTACTTC.

In its sample, this clonotype was seen many times. The rearrangement joins TRBV23-1 to TRBJ1-5; 7 bases match TRBD1. TRBV23-1 falls under the ORF class, with uncertain function. V trimming: 2 bases; J trimming: 0 bases; junction bases outside the gene matches: 4. This CDR3 is 16 amino acids long. CDR3 protein: CASSQRGTVSNQPQHF. CDR3 DNA: TGCGCCAGCAGTCAACGAGGGACAGTTAGCAATCAGCCCCAGCATTTT.

This sequence joins TRBV28 and TRBJ2-1, with D uncertain. Per the germline V gene, CDR1 is MDHEN and CDR2 is SYDVKM. V lost 3 bases and J lost 4, with 10 bases in between. The CDR3 extends over 14 amino acids. The CDR3, as DNA: TGTGCCAGCAGTTTTCGTGGCCCATACAATGAGCAGTTCTTC. It codes for CASSFRGPYNEQFF.